This T cell receptor (beta chain) is drawn from a study of glioma-infiltrating T cells after dendritic cell vaccination. Overall study context: Dendritic cells derived from monocytes and pulsed with autologous tumor lysate formed the vaccine. Study-wide points: No direct clonality-survival link was found; a diverse polyclonal response may matter.

Per the germline V gene, CDR1 is GTSNPN and CDR2 is SVGIG (reference sequence). Unmatched junction bases numbered 5, after V lost 4 bases and J lost 6 bases. The CDR3 has 15 amino acids. The time point here: after dendritic cell vaccination, including at tumor progression/relapse. All glioblastoma patients lacked an isocitrate dehydrogenase mutation. Profiled with immunoSEQ multiplex PCR; TCRdb holds only in-frame clones, not every one. The repertoire has roughly 100,000 clones, around 89% of them found once; the top ten carry roughly 3%. A remark on this clone: The target antigen is unknown.

This TCR was recovered from a human donor with glioblastoma. This specimen consisted of blood, obtained after dendritic cell vaccination. The chain is built from TRBV30 and TRBJ2-1; TRBD2 aligns across 14 bases. CDR3 in DNA: TGTGCCTGGAAGGGACTAGCGGGAGAATCCAATGAGCAGTTCTTC. Amino acids: CAWKGLAGESNEQFF.